Below are 9 T cell receptor beta chains sequenced from a single sample in a study of beta chain features in type 1 diabetes. The whole isolated RNA underwent reverse transcription, so sequencing captured expressed TCRB transcripts. Clones were read by immunoSEQ multiplex PCR, and TCRdb kept only the in-frame ones, dropping some. The table lists 330,000 or so clones, around 20% of them singletons. Sequencing was done on a sample of naive CD4+ T cells from blood. All receptors come from a woman between 18 and 30 years old in good health.

The J gene is TRBJ1-5, the V gene TRBV5-6; D ambiguous. Germline V gene sequence: CDR1 SGHDT, CDR2 YYEEEE. Deletions cut 4 bases from V and 2 bases from J, with 10 bases between. CDR3 length: 14 amino acids. The CDR3 sequence: CASSRRAGNQPQHF. As DNA, the CDR3 is TGTGCCAGCAGCCGGAGAGCCGGCAATCAGCCCCAGCATTTT. Full variable domain (missing parts from reference TRBV5-6 and TRBJ1-5): DAGVTQSPTHLIKTRGQQVTLRCSPKSGHDTVSWYQQALGQGPQFIFQYYEEEERQRGNFPDRFSGHQFPNYSSELNVNALLLGDSALYLCASSRRAGNQPQHFGDGTRLSIL.

The chain joins TRBV30 to TRBJ1-5, with TRBD1 as a possible D gene (5 bases). This CDR3 spans 13 amino acids. V dropped 2 bases and J dropped 4 bases, with 9 bases sitting between them. From germline, CDR1 is GTSNPN and CDR2 SVGIG (reference sequence). The CDR3 DNA reads TGTGCCTGGAGTAAGGGGTATAATCAGCCCCAGCATTTT. It is translated as CAWSKGYNQPQHF.

This clone turned up a few times. The V gene is TRBV9, the J gene TRBJ2-3; perhaps TRBD1 as D (5 bases). The CDR3 is 15 amino acids. Germline loops: CDR1 SGDLS, CDR2 YYNGEE. Trimming removed 0 bases from V and 1 base from J, with 9 bases in between. The CDR3 coding sequence is TGTGCCAGCAGCGTAGCAGGGCCCCGCACAGATACGCAGTATTTT. As protein: CASSVAGPRTDTQYF.

The V call is TRBV30, the J call TRBJ2-3, with D possibly matching TRBD2 (5 bases). The V gene lost 3 bases and the J gene lost 0 bases, with 10 bases spanning the gap. The CDR3 is 14 amino acids. The germline gives CDR1 GTSNPN, CDR2 SVGIG (reference sequence). Here the CDR3 DNA reads TGTGCCTGGAGATCGGGAACTAGCACAGATACGCAGTATTTT. This gives the protein CAWRSGTSTDTQYF.

This clone occurred a few times. At the DNA level, this CDR3 is encoded by other sequences in the same sample as well. The chain employs TRBV9 and TRBJ2-2; no definite D call. This CDR3 region has 14 residues. V lost 0 bases and J lost 2, with 5 bases in between. Germline loops: CDR1 SGDLS, CDR2 YYNGEE. The DNA for the CDR3 is TGTGCCAGCAGCGTAGATCCAAACACCGGGGAGCTGTTTTTT. It translates to CASSVDPNTGELFF. Full variable domain (missing parts from reference TRBV9 and TRBJ2-2): DSGVTQTPKHLITATGQRVTLRCSPRSGDLSVYWYQQSLDQGLQFLIQYYNGEERAKGNILERFSAQQFPDLHSELNLSSLELGDSALYFCASSVDPNTGELFFGEGSRLTVL.

CDR3 DNA sequence: TGTGCCAGCAGCTTCAGGACTAGCGGGAGCCTCTACGAGCAGTACTTC. Translation gives CASSFRTSGSLYEQYF. J is TRBJ2-7 and V is TRBV7-8; 13 bases are shared with TRBD2. Germline V gene data show CDR1 as SGHVS and CDR2 as FQNEAQ. The J segment lost 3 bases and the V segment lost 3 bases, leaving 5 bases of the junction unmatched. CDR3 length: 16 residues. The full variable domain, in which reference TRBV7-8 and TRBJ2-7 provide the parts outside the CDR3, is GAGVSQSPRYKVAKRGQDVALRCDPISGHVSLFWYQQALGQGPEFLTYFQNEAQLDKSGLPSDRFFAERPEGSVSTLKIQRTQQEDSAVYLCASSFRTSGSLYEQYFGPGTRLTVT.

This clone was detected a few times. The V call is TRBV5-1, the J call TRBJ1-2; D ambiguous. Trimming pared 4 bases from V and 8 bases from J, leaving 15 bases between. The CDR3 sequence is 13 residues long. Germline CDR1 reads SGHRS; CDR2 reads YFSETQ. CDR3 amino acids: CASSPRSGGGYTF. The CDR3 DNA is TGCGCCAGCAGCCCAAGGAGTGGTGGAGGCTACACCTTC.

The chain joins TRBV2 to TRBJ2-2, with D tentatively TRBD2 (5 bases). The V end lost 3 bases, the J end lost 0 bases, and 8 bases lay between the germline ends. Germline CDR1 SNHLY, CDR2 FYNNEI. This CDR3 region has 15 residues. The CDR3 DNA sequence: TGTGCCAGCAGTGAGAGGAGGTCGAACACCGGGGAGCTGTTTTTT. It codes for CASSERRSNTGELFF.

This clone was seen a few times. Different DNA sequences within this sample yield the same CDR3. The chain couples TRBV7-2 to TRBJ2-7; 14 nucleotides align to TRBD2. Germline CDR1 and CDR2: SGHTA and FQGNSA. The CDR3 loop spans 15 amino acids. V dropped 5 bases and J dropped 2; count of bases not matched to a gene: 2. The CDR3 DNA reads TGTGCCAGCAGCCTGGGACTAGCGGGAGCCTACGAGCAGTACTTC. This encodes CASSLGLAGAYEQYF.